The sequence of this T cell receptor beta chain was determined in a study of cytomegalovirus exposure and HLA in healthy donors. The PCR contained 60 Vbeta and 13 Jbeta primers. Profiled with immunoSEQ multiplex PCR; TCRdb holds only in-frame clones, not every one. This table holds under 45,000 clones, roughly three quarters found once. V was clipped by 3 bases and J by 11 bases, with 15 bases between them. This CDR3 comprises 13 residues. Germline CDR1 and CDR2: MGHRA and YSYEKL. This TCR was sampled from a man aged 25-45 years in good health and CMV-seronegative. Sequences were obtained from PBMCs. The chain links TRBV4-1 to TRBJ2-3, with TRBD1 as a possible D gene (5 bases). CDR3 residues: CASSQELGTGQYF. The DNA for the CDR3 is TGCGCCAGCAGCCAGGAGTTAGGAACAGGGCAGTATTTT.